This TCR beta chain was retrieved from a study of shared clonotypes between healthy human individuals. Findings and caveats of the study: Some clonotypes were shared by all four sorted-subset donors, while others were not shared. The non-shared ones had lower generation probabilities than the shared ones.

The investigators split CD4+ cells into a CD45RA+ naive subset and a CD45RA-negative memory subset. Remarks on this clone: Its antigen remains unknown.

Sequenced by immunoSEQ multiplex PCR; TCRdb stores in-frame clones only, minus some. This sample has around 2,000,000 clones; 85% to 95% occur once, and the top ten carry 0.13%. This clonotype originated in a man between 18 and 29 years old in good health. The sequenced sample was naive CD4+ T cells sorted from blood. Specified subset: CD45RA+ positively selected.

CDR3 sequence reads: CASSLGLGNTGELFF. The CDR3 DNA follows: TGTGCCAGCAGCCTGGGACTGGGGAACACCGGGGAGCTGTTTTTT. The chain is built from TRBV11-1 and TRBJ2-2, with D possibly TRBD2 on 6 matching bases. Germline V gene sequence: CDR1 SGHAT, CDR2 FQDESV (reference sequence). V was pared by 5 bases and J by 1 base, with 11 bases between. CDR3 length: 15 residues.